These 27 T cell receptor beta chains were all obtained from the same sample, sequenced in a study of control samples from healthy donors and cancer patients. Profiled with immunoSEQ multiplex PCR; TCRdb holds only in-frame clones, not every one. In the table there are a few hundred thousand clones, 75% to 95% of which are singletons. The sample comprised PBMCs. The source of these receptors is a man aged 40-49 years with head and neck cancer.

V and J are TRBV29-1 and TRBJ1-1; no definite D call. CDR1 is SQVTM and CDR2 is ANQGSEA in the germline V gene. V lost 7 bases and J 5 bases, leaving 8 bases between the germline ends. The CDR3 consists of 10 residues. CDR3 in amino acids: CSAGRTEAFF. The CDR3 DNA is TGCAGCGCGGGGAGAACTGAAGCTTTCTTT.

The chain links TRBV5-5 to TRBJ2-7; a weak D match, TRBD1 (5 bases). V was pared by 3 bases and J by 2 bases, with 12 bases between. The length of the CDR3 is 14 residues. Germline V lookup: CDR1 SGHKS, CDR2 YYEKEE (reference sequence). CDR3 coding DNA: TGTGCCAGCAGCTCTTTTGACAGAGCCTACGAGCAGTACTTC. Protein: CASSSFDRAYEQYF.

The rearrangement links TRBV7-9 to TRBJ2-7, with D hard to call. CDR1 and CDR2 from the germline V gene are SEHNR and FQNEAQ (reference sequence). The length of the CDR3 is 12 residues. Deletions cut 3 bases from V and 4 bases from J, with 7 bases between. The CDR3 region is CASSFTQYEQYF. CDR3 in DNA: TGTGCCAGCAGCTTCACGCAGTACGAGCAGTACTTC.

This chain links TRBV11-2 with TRBJ2-4; a weak D match, TRBD2 (6 bases). The CDR3 contains 14 residues. V was clipped by 5 bases and J by 5 bases, with 13 bases between them. CDR1 is SGHAT and CDR2 is FQNNGV in the germline V gene. CDR3 sequence: CASSGHSGENIQYF. The CDR3, as DNA: TGTGCCAGCAGCGGACATTCGGGGGAAAACATTCAGTACTTC.

This sequence joins TRBV6-6 and TRBJ2-3; TRBD2 agrees at 8 bases. After removal of 8 bases from V and 2 bases from J, the junction contained 9 bases not matched to a gene. This CDR3 has 15 residues. Germline V gene data show CDR1 as MNHNY and CDR2 as SVGAGI (reference sequence). The CDR3 sequence: CASASAGGHTDTQYF. Here the CDR3 DNA reads TGTGCCAGCGCTTCGGCGGGGGGCCACACAGATACGCAGTATTTT.

V is TRBV7-2 and J is TRBJ1-6; 9 positions agree with TRBD1. Germline V gives CDR1 SGHTA, CDR2 FQGNSA. CDR3 size: 15 residues. With V trimmed by 1 base and J by 7 bases, 2 bases remained unmatched. CDR3 sequence: CASSLEGTGNSPLHF. The CDR3 bases are TGTGCCAGCAGCTTAGAGGGGACAGGGAATTCACCCCTCCACTTT.

Only a few counts were recorded for this clone. This chain connects TRBV7-9 to TRBJ2-7; tentatively, D is TRBD1 (6 bases). Trimming shortened V by 3 bases and J by 2 bases, and 11 bases separated the two germline ends. The length of the CDR3 is 14 residues. Germline CDR1 SEHNR, CDR2 FQNEAQ (reference sequence). Written as DNA, the CDR3 is TGTGCCAGCAGCTTGGACGGACAGACCTACGAGCAGTACTTC. This gives the protein CASSLDGQTYEQYF.

The chain combines TRBV7-2 with TRBJ1-6; D uncertain. Between the trimmed V and J ends, which lost 5 bases and 11 bases, there was a span of 13 bases. In germline, CDR1 is SGHTA, CDR2 FQGNSA. This CDR3 spans 13 amino acids. The CDR3 DNA reads TGTGCCAGCAGCCCGACCAGAAAGACACCCCTCCACTTT. Protein sequence: CASSPTRKTPLHF.

The genes are TRBV4-2 and TRBJ1-5; unclear D gene. The CDR3 has 17 amino acids. CDR1 is LGHNA and CDR2 is YNFKEQ in the germline V gene. Trimming removed 2 bases from V and 9 bases from J, with 23 bases in between. The CDR3 loop is CASSQRALGDTGGPQHF. CDR3 DNA sequence: TGTGCCAGCAGCCAAAGGGCGTTGGGTGACACGGGTGGGCCCCAGCATTTT.

This chain links TRBV5-1 with TRBJ1-1; no definite D call. Trimming took 3 bases from V and 5 from J, leaving 17 bases between them. The CDR3 runs to 15 residues. Germline V gives CDR1 SGHRS, CDR2 YFSETQ. This chain's CDR3 is CASSWMLDGETEAFF. The CDR3 nucleotides read TGCGCCAGCAGCTGGATGTTGGACGGGGAGACTGAAGCTTTCTTT.

The chain couples TRBV24-1 to TRBJ2-3; perhaps D is TRBD1 or TRBD2 (5 bases each). Trimming took off 2 bases at V and 4 bases at J, with 12 bases between the two ends. The CDR3 has 15 amino acids. CDR1 is KGHDR and CDR2 is SFDVKD in the germline V gene. CDR3 sequence (DNA): TGTGCCACCAGTGATTACCGGGACGGACCAGATACGCAGTATTTT. Translating it yields CATSDYRDGPDTQYF.

This chain uses TRBV27 with TRBJ2-3; D is tentatively TRBD1 or TRBD2 (6 bases each). Trimming took 1 base from V and 4 from J, leaving 15 bases between them. The V gene's germline CDR1 is MNHEY and CDR2 SMNVEV (reference sequence). The CDR3 runs to 16 residues. In DNA, the CDR3 is TGTGCCAGCAGTTTATGGCCGGGGGCAGAACCAGATACGCAGTATTTT. It translates to CASSLWPGAEPDTQYF.

The chain has TRBV28 and TRBJ2-7; D gene ambiguous. Germline CDR1 and CDR2: MDHEN and SYDVKM. This CDR3 has 11 amino acids. The V end lost 2 bases, the J end lost 13 bases, and 12 bases lay between the germline ends. In DNA, the CDR3 is TGTGCCAGCAGTTTAGTCGGTCGTCAATACTTC. Protein sequence: CASSLVGRQYF.

The rearrangement uses TRBV7-9 and TRBJ2-2; 9 nucleotides agree with TRBD2. The length of the CDR3 is 18 residues. Germline V CDR1 and CDR2: SEHNR, FQNEAQ (reference sequence). The trim removed 5 bases at V and 6 bases at J, leaving 16 bases unmatched. The CDR3 sequence: CASSGTGGGRAFAGELFF. The CDR3 region has the DNA TGTGCCAGCAGCGGGACCGGTGGCGGGAGGGCCTTTGCCGGGGAGCTGTTTTTT.

This clone was seen a single time. The chain carries TRBV6-6 and TRBJ1-5, with 7 bases lining up with TRBD1. The CDR3 contains 15 residues. Germline trimming cut 2 bases from V and 4 bases from J; bases unmatched to any gene: 5. In germline, CDR1 is MNHNY, CDR2 SVGAGI (reference sequence). The CDR3 DNA sequence: TGTGCCAGCAGTTACGGGGCAGGGGGTAATCAGCCCCAGCATTTT. Its protein product is CASSYGAGGNQPQHF.

The chain recombines TRBV11-2 with TRBJ1-2; TRBD1 might be the D (6 bases). The germline CDR1 and CDR2 sequences are SGHAT and FQNNGV. The CDR3 totals 15 residues. Trimming removed 0 bases at V and 2 bases at J, with 10 bases between. The CDR3 sequence: CASSLDPGTNYGYTF. The CDR3 nucleotides are TGTGCCAGCAGCTTAGATCCTGGGACAAACTATGGCTACACCTTC.

J is TRBJ2-1 and V is TRBV3-1 (or the pseudogene TRBV3-2); TRBD1 matches 8 bases. This CDR3 is built from 18 residues. The J segment lost 7 bases and the V segment lost 0 bases, leaving 14 bases of the junction unmatched. Germline values: CDR1 LGHDT, CDR2 YNNKEL (reference sequence). DNA for the CDR3: TGTGCCAGCAGCCAAGAAATCCCCCGGACAGGGCTAAAGAATGAGCAGTTCTTC. It yields the protein CASSQEIPRTGLKNEQFF.

This rearrangement joins TRBV12-3 or TRBV12-4 to TRBJ2-3; D ambiguous. V shed 5 bases and J shed 9 bases, with 9 bases lying between them. The length of the CDR3 is 11 residues. CDR3 protein: CASSPLATQYF. CDR3 sequence (DNA): TGTGCCAGCAGTCCCTTAGCCACGCAGTATTTT.

V usage is TRBV11-2 and J usage is TRBJ2-7, with D tentatively TRBD2 (7 bases). Trimming left V 5 bases short and J 2 bases short, with 13 bases between. The CDR3 runs 14 residues. The V gene's germline CDR1 is SGHAT and CDR2 FQNNGV. CDR3 sequence (DNA): TGTGCCAGCAGCCTGGCGGGGGCAGCCTACGAGCAGTACTTC. Translated: CASSLAGAAYEQYF.

The rearrangement uses TRBV5-6 and TRBJ1-5; 9 nucleotides align to TRBD1. V dropped 4 bases and J dropped 7; count of bases not matched to a gene: 6. The CDR3 sequence is 14 residues long. Germline CDR1 SGHDT, CDR2 YYEEEE. The CDR3 spells CASSGGTGWQPQHF. The CDR3 DNA sequence: TGTGCCAGCAGCGGAGGGACAGGGTGGCAGCCCCAGCATTTT.

The chain carries TRBV10-3 and TRBJ1-3; 9 bases are a match to TRBD1. Germline V CDR1 and CDR2: ENHRY, SYGVKD. Trimming at V came to 10 bases and at J to 7 bases, leaving 5 bases not matched to a gene. The CDR3 consists of 12 residues. Here the CDR3 DNA reads TGTGCCACCACAGGACAGGGGAACACCATATATTTT. As protein: CATTGQGNTIYF.

The V gene is TRBV27, the J gene TRBJ2-3; D perhaps matches TRBD2 (6 bases). The germline V gene has CDR1 MNHEY and CDR2 SMNVEV (reference sequence). The germline V and J ends were trimmed by 4 bases and 2 bases, with 13 bases remaining between them. This CDR3 contains 15 residues. The CDR3 protein is CASSSSSVVTDTQYF. CDR3 DNA: TGTGCCAGCAGTTCATCTAGCGTAGTCACAGATACGCAGTATTTT.

V and J are TRBV4-1 and TRBJ1-5, with D tentatively TRBD1 (6 bases). The ends were cut back, 6 bases at V and 3 bases at J, with 21 bases in the middle. Germline CDR1 MGHRA, CDR2 YSYEKL. CDR3 length: 17 residues. The CDR3 loop reads CASSLFLAQGNNQPQHF. As DNA, the CDR3 is TGCGCCAGCAGTTTATTCCTGGCACAGGGTAACAATCAGCCCCAGCATTTT.

The gene calls are TRBV19 and TRBJ2-7; the match to TRBD2 covers 8 bases. The CDR3 loop spans 14 amino acids. Germline lookup yields CDR1 LNHDA and CDR2 SQIVND (reference sequence). V lost 2 bases to trimming and J lost 9 bases; unmatched junction nucleotides: 9. CDR3 DNA sequence: TGTGCCAGTAGTATATCCAGCGGGGGCAGCGGGCAGTACTTC. Its translation is CASSISSGGSGQYF.

DNA of the CDR3: TGCGCCAGCAGCCAAAGACAGAATAATTCACCCCTCCACTTT. Translated, it gives CASSQRQNNSPLHF. The chain uses TRBV4-1 and TRBJ1-6, with a weak D call TRBD1 (5 bases). CDR3 size: 14 residues. The germline CDR1 and CDR2 sequences are MGHRA and YSYEKL. Trimming took off 2 bases at V and 5 bases at J, with 7 bases between the two ends.

The sample holds one count of this clone. V is TRBV6-5 and J is TRBJ2-5, with D tentatively TRBD2 (6 bases). The V end lost 7 bases, the J end lost 2 bases, and 17 bases lay between the germline ends. The CDR3 has 15 amino acids. Germline V CDR1 and CDR2: MNHEY, SVGAGI. The CDR3 loop reads CASTRAGPGQETQYF. The DNA of the CDR3 is TGTGCCAGCACTCGCGCGGGGCCGGGGCAAGAGACCCAGTACTTC.

This rearrangement joins TRBV10-1 to TRBJ2-1, with 12 bases matching TRBD2. Germline V lookup: CDR1 WNHNN, CDR2 SYGVQD (reference sequence). The CDR3 has 15 residues. V trimming: 3 bases; J trimming: 10 bases; junction bases outside the gene matches: 7. CDR3 in amino acids: CASSESSGGAEEQFF. CDR3 coding DNA: TGCGCCAGCAGTGAATCTAGCGGGGGGGCAGAGGAGCAGTTCTTC.